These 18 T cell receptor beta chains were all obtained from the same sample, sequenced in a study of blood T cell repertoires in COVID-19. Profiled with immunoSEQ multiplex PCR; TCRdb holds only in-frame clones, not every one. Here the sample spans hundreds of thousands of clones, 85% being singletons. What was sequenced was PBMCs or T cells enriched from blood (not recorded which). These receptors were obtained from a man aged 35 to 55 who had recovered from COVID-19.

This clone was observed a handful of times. The CDR3: CASSYATGSTEAFF. For the CDR3, the DNA is TGTGCCAGCAGCTACGCCACCGGTTCTACTGAAGCTTTCTTT. This chain connects TRBV27 to TRBJ1-1; no firm D call. In germline, CDR1 is MNHEY, CDR2 SMNVEV (reference sequence). Trimming took 6 bases from V and 5 from J, leaving 16 bases between them. The CDR3 consists of 14 residues.

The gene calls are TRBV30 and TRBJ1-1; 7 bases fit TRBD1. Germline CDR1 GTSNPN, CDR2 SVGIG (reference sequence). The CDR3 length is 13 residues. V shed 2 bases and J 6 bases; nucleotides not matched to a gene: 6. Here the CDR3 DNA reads TGTGCCTGGAGTCCCCGGCAGGGGGCTGAAGCTTTCTTT. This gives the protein CAWSPRQGAEAFF.

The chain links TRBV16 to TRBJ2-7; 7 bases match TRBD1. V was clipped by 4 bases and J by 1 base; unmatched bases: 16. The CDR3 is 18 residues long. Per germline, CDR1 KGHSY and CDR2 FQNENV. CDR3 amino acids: CASSPPQIRRGQSYEQYF. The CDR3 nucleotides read TGTGCCAGCAGCCCCCCTCAAATCCGAAGGGGGCAATCCTACGAGCAGTACTTC.

The CDR3 loop reads CRGQGRTGELFF. Here the CDR3 DNA reads TGTAGAGGTCAGGGTCGGACCGGGGAGCTGTTTTTT. The rearrangement joins TRBV19 to TRBJ2-2; TRBD1 might be the D (5 bases). Germline V gene lookup returns CDR1 LNHDA and CDR2 SQIVND (reference sequence). The CDR3 sequence is 12 residues long.

The CDR3 loop is CASSLHGTSAYNEQFF. As DNA, the CDR3 is TGTGCCAGCAGCCTACACGGGACTAGCGCCTACAATGAGCAGTTCTTC. The chain carries TRBV7-3 and TRBJ2-1, with TRBD2 matching 10 bases. This CDR3 is built from 16 residues. Germline CDR1 is SGHTA and CDR2 is FQGTGA. J gave up 2 bases and V 5 bases, and 6 bases lay outside the gene matches. Complete variable domain (other parts from reference TRBV7-3 and TRBJ2-1): GAGVSQTPSNKVTEKGKYVELRCDPISGHTALYWYRQSLGQGPEFLIYFQGTGAADDSGLPNDRFFAVRPEGSVSTLKIQRTERGDSAVYLCASSLHGTSAYNEQFFGPGTRLTVL.

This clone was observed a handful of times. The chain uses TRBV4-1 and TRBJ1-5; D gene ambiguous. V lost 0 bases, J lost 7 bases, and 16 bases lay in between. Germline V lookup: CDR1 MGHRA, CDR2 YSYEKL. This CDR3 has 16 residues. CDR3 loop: CASSQDAGSLGQPQHF. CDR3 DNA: TGCGCCAGCAGCCAAGATGCCGGGAGCCTGGGACAGCCCCAGCATTTT.

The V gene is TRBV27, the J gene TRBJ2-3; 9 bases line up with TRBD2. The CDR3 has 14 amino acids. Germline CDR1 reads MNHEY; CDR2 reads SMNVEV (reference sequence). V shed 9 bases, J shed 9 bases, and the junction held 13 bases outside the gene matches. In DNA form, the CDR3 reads TGTGCCAGTAGAATCGGGACTAGCCAAGCAACGCAGTATTTT. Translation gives CASRIGTSQATQYF.

The CDR3 region is CASSLYSSGANVLTF. Written as DNA, the CDR3 is TGTGCCAGCAGCTTGTACAGCTCTGGGGCCAACGTCCTGACTTTC. This chain links TRBV7-9 with TRBJ2-6; D remains ambiguous. The V end was cut by 3 bases, the J end by 0 bases, with 6 bases between. Germline V gene data show CDR1 as SEHNR and CDR2 as FQNEAQ (reference sequence). This CDR3 contains 15 residues.

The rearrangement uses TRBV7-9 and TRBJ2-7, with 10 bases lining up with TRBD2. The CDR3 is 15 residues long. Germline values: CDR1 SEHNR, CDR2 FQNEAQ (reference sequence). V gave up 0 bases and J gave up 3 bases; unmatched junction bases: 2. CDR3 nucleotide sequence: TGTGCCAGCAGCTTAGCCACTAGCGGGAACTACGAGCAGTACTTC. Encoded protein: CASSLATSGNYEQYF.

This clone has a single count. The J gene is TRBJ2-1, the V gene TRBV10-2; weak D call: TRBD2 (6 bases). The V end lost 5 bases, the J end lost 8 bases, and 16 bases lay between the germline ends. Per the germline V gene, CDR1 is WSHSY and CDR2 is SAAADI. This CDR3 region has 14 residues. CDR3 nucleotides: TGCGCCAGCAGTTTAGGGAGGCGTATGGATGAGCAGTTCTTC. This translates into CASSLGRRMDEQFF.

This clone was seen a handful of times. CDR3 in amino acids: CASSLSSSGANVLTF. The CDR3 DNA reads as TGTGCCAGCAGCTTGAGTAGCTCTGGGGCCAACGTCCTGACTTTC. This chain joins TRBV7-3 and TRBJ2-6; no clear D. This CDR3 comprises 15 residues. Germline CDR1 reads SGHTA; CDR2 reads FQGTGA. Trimming removed 3 bases from V and 0 bases from J, with 6 bases in between.

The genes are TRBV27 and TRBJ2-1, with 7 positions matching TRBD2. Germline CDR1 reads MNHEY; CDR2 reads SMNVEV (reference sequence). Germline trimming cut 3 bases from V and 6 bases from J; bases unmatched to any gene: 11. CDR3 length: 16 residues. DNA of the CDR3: TGTGCCAGCAGTTTCCTAGCGGTTGGGTACCCCAATGAGCAGTTCTTC. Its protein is CASSFLAVGYPNEQFF.

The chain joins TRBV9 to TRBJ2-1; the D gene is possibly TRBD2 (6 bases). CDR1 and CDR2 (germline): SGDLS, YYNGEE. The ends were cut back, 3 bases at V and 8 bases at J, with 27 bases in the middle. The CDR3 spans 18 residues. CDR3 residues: CASSGGTDAHPINYEQFF. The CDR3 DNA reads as TGTGCCAGCAGCGGCGGGACGGACGCCCATCCAATAAACTATGAGCAGTTCTTC.

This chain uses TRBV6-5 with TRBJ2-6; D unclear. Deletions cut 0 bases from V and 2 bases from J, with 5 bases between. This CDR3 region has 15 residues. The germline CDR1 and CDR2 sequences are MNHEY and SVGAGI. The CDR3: CASSYSLPGANVLTF. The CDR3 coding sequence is TGTGCCAGCAGTTACTCTCTCCCTGGGGCCAACGTCCTGACTTTC.

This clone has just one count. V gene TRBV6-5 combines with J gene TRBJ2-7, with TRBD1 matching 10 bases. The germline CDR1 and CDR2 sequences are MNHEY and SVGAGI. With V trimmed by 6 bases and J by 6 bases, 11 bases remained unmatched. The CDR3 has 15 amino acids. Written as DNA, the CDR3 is TGTGCCAGCAGCCTCATTCCCGGGACAGGGGTCGAGCAGTACTTC. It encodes CASSLIPGTGVEQYF.

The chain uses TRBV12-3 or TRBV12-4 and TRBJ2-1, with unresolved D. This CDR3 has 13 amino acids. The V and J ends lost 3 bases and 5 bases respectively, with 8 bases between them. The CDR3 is CASSFWADNEQFF. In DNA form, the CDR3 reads TGTGCCAGCAGTTTTTGGGCAGACAATGAGCAGTTCTTC.

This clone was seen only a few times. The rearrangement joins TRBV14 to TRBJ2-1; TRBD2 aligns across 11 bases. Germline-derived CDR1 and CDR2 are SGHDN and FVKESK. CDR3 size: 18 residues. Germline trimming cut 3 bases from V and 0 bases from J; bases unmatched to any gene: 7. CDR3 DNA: TGTGCCAGCAGCCACTTAGCTAGCGGGAGGAGCTCCTACAATGAGCAGTTCTTC. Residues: CASSHLASGRSSYNEQFF.

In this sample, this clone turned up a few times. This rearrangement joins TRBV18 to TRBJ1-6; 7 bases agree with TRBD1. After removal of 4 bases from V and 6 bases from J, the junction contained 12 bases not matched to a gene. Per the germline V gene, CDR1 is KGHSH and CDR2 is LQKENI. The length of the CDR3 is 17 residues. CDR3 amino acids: CASSRLGQPDSNSPLHF. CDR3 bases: TGTGCCAGCTCACGCTTGGGACAGCCCGATTCTAATTCACCCCTCCACTTT.